One and the same sample provided the 13 T cell receptor beta chains below, sequenced in a study of T cells in Graves' hyperthyroidism and ophthalmopathy. It was RNA transcripts that yielded the amplified TCR beta CDR3 regions. The TCR CDR3 was amplified in a first-round RT-PCR using the HTBI primer set. TCRdb fed the multiplex PCR reads into MiXCR, producing one record per CDR3 protein. Found here are 250,000 or so distinct CDR3 sequences, roughly 15% of them singletons; the top ten hold about 33%. The sample comprised blood. These TCRs come from a woman aged 45-65 years with Graves' hyperthyroidism that later progressed to Graves' ophthalmopathy.

This clonotype was counted ten times or more. The rearrangement joins TRBV20-1 to TRBJ2-1; 9 positions agree with TRBD2. V lost 1 base to trimming and J lost 0 bases; unmatched junction nucleotides: 4. Germline assignment: CDR1 DFQATT and CDR2 SNEGSKA (reference sequence). CDR3 size: 16 residues. CDR3 nucleotide sequence: TGCAGTGCTAGAGGGCTAGCGGGGAACTCCTACAATGAGCAGTTCTTC. It translates to CSARGLAGNSYNEQFF.

The chain recombines TRBV12-3 or TRBV12-4 with TRBJ1-1; D might be TRBD1 (5 bases). Trimming removed 6 bases at V and 11 bases at J, with 19 bases between. The CDR3 runs to 13 residues. The CDR3 DNA reads TGTGCCAGCAGGCGCAGACAGATCACCATGGCTTTCTTT. This sequence encodes CASRRRQITMAFF.

This clonotype was detected many times. This chain uses TRBV20-1 with TRBJ2-1; D not certain. Germline CDR1 and CDR2: DFQATT and SNEGSKA (reference sequence). V lost 0 bases to trimming and J lost 7 bases, with 19 bases between them. The CDR3 runs 16 residues. In nucleotides, the CDR3 is TGCAGTGCTAGAGATGATGGGCTGTCCCAAAGGAATGAGCAGTTCTTC. Its protein product is CSARDDGLSQRNEQFF.

This clonotype was recorded at least ten times. J is TRBJ1-3 and V is TRBV7-2; 7 positions match TRBD1. Germline V gives CDR1 SGHTA, CDR2 FQGNSA. The CDR3 has 17 amino acids. V dropped 1 base and J dropped 5; count of bases not matched to a gene: 11. The CDR3 loop reads CASSLGIGGERRNTIYF. The CDR3 bases are TGTGCCAGCAGCTTAGGGATAGGGGGCGAACGTCGAAACACCATATATTTT.

The J gene is TRBJ2-7, the V gene TRBV28; tentatively, D is TRBD2 (6 bases). The V gene lost 6 bases and the J gene lost 2 bases, with 17 bases spanning the gap. Germline-derived CDR1 and CDR2 are MDHEN and SYDVKM. The CDR3 consists of 15 residues. CDR3 sequence reads: CASSAHSLAPYEQYF. DNA for the CDR3: TGTGCCAGCAGCGCTCACTCACTAGCCCCCTACGAGCAGTACTTC.

This rearrangement joins TRBV6-2 or TRBV6-3 to TRBJ2-5; D is undetermined. Trimming removed 0 bases at V and 1 base at J, with 3 bases between. CDR1 MNHEY and CDR2 SVGEGT come from the germline V gene. The CDR3 sequence is 13 residues long. The CDR3 DNA reads as TGTGCCAGCAGTTACTCCCCCCAAGAGACCCAGTACTTC. It is translated as CASSYSPQETQYF.

Ten or more counts support this clonotype. The chain couples TRBV7-8 to TRBJ1-5, with 8 bases lining up with TRBD1. The junction had 3 bases not matched to a gene; V was cut back by 1 base and J by 1 base. The CDR3 runs 16 residues. Germline CDR1 is SGHVS and CDR2 is FQNEAQ. CDR3 in amino acids: CASSLGWTGSNQPQHF. In DNA, the CDR3 is TGTGCCAGCAGCTTAGGCTGGACAGGGAGCAATCAGCCCCAGCATTTT.

This chain links TRBV5-6 with TRBJ1-2; TRBD1 is a possible D gene (5 bases). The CDR3 has 16 residues. The V and J ends lost 0 bases and 2 bases respectively, with 14 bases between them. The germline CDR1 and CDR2 sequences are SGHDT and YYEEEE. This chain's CDR3 is CASSLGSAGRNYGYTF. CDR3 coding DNA: TGTGCCAGCAGCTTGGGCAGTGCGGGGCGGAACTATGGCTACACCTTC.

This clonotype was detected ten times or more. This sequence joins TRBV7-9 and TRBJ2-7, with 7 nucleotides matching TRBD1. CDR1 and CDR2 from the germline V gene are SEHNR and FQNEAQ (reference sequence). This CDR3 has 15 amino acids. J was trimmed by 5 bases and V by 5 bases; bases with no gene match: 12. This CDR3 reads CASSPSGRGFDEQYF. The CDR3 bases are TGTGCCAGCAGCCCTTCAGGCAGGGGGTTCGACGAGCAGTACTTC.

This clonotype has only a few counts. The genes are TRBV7-9 and TRBJ2-7, with 11 positions matching TRBD1. CDR1 and CDR2 from the germline V gene are SEHNR and FQNEAQ (reference sequence). V trimming: 5 bases; J trimming: 5 bases; junction bases outside the gene matches: 8. This CDR3 has 15 amino acids. The CDR3 DNA reads as TGTGCCAGCAGCACCGGGACAGGGGGTTTCAACGAGCAGTACTTC. This translates into CASSTGTGGFNEQYF.

This chain joins TRBV20-1 and TRBJ1-1; TRBD1 is a possible D gene (6 bases). Germline values: CDR1 DFQATT, CDR2 SNEGSKA (reference sequence). The CDR3 loop spans 19 amino acids. V was clipped by 0 bases and J by 4 bases, with 27 bases between them. The CDR3 sequence is CSARDNSVWGGARATEAFF. CDR3 DNA sequence: TGCAGTGCTAGAGATAATTCGGTCTGGGGGGGGGCGCGAGCCACTGAAGCTTTCTTT.

This clonotype was counted ten times or more. The genes are TRBV20-1 and TRBJ1-6, with D unclear. V was trimmed by 5 bases and J by 7 bases, leaving 9 bases between them. CDR1 DFQATT and CDR2 SNEGSKA come from the germline V gene (reference sequence). This CDR3 has 12 residues. This CDR3 reads CSARRGNSPLHF. In DNA form, the CDR3 reads TGCAGTGCTCGCAGAGGGAATTCACCCCTCCACTTT.

The J gene is TRBJ1-1, the V gene TRBV19, with 8 nucleotides matching TRBD1. V lost 4 bases, J lost 4 bases, and 2 bases stayed unmatched. The CDR3 runs 13 residues. Germline V lookup: CDR1 LNHDA, CDR2 SQIVND (reference sequence). The CDR3 loop is CASSRGQGTEAFF. Written as DNA, the CDR3 is TGTGCCAGTAGTAGAGGACAGGGCACTGAAGCTTTCTTT.